This TCR beta chain is drawn from a study of T-cell memory formation after mild COVID-19. Points from the study as a whole: Contracting clones from day 15 to 85 showed balanced CD4/CD8; later expanders favored CD4+.

Each CDR3 protein gets one entry after TCRdb re-called the 5' RACE reads with MiXCR. Among 250,000 to 300,000 distinct CDR3 sequences listed, 7.5% to 9.5% were seen once. CDR1 is PRHDT and CDR2 is FYEKMQ in the germline V gene (reference sequence). The CDR3 spans 15 residues. Trimming removed 5 bases from V and 0 bases from J, with 10 bases in between. About this clonotype itself: Its target is not known.

The source is a man between 18 and 29 years old who had mild COVID-19 (a few samples of this study predate the infection). Cell type and time point are not known. The chain links TRBV13 to TRBJ2-2; D gene ambiguous. Sequencing used PBMCs or a T cell subset sorted from them (not recorded which). The CDR3 loop reads CASSPDTPNTGELFF. The DNA for the CDR3 is TGTGCCAGCAGCCCCGATACCCCGAACACCGGGGAGCTGTTTTTT. Supplemented by reference TRBV13 and TRBJ2-2, the full variable domain reads AAGVIQSPRHLIKEKRETATLKCYPIPRHDTVYWYQQGPGQDPQFLISFYEKMQSDKGSIPDRFSAQQFSDYHSELNMSSLELGDSALYFCASSPDTPNTGELFFGEGSRLTVL.